The next 14 T cell receptor beta chains were all read from a single sample in a study of blood T cell repertoires in COVID-19. Generated by immunoSEQ multiplex PCR, the TCRdb table keeps only in-frame clones and is missing some. The sample lists approximately 100,000 clones, roughly 80% seen once, with about 17% in the top ten. Source material: peripheral blood. The receptors stem from a woman of 80 years or more with active or convalescent COVID-19.

The V and J genes are TRBV7-2 and TRBJ2-3, with 9 positions matching TRBD1. The CDR3 is 14 amino acids. The J segment lost 6 bases and the V segment lost 5 bases, leaving 6 bases of the junction unmatched. Germline V gene data show CDR1 as SGHTA and CDR2 as FQGNSA. CDR3 in amino acids: CASSPGTGIDTQYF. Written as DNA, the CDR3 is TGTGCCAGCAGCCCGGGGACAGGGATCGATACGCAGTATTTT.

The chain links TRBV6-5 to TRBJ1-2; D perhaps matches TRBD1 (6 bases). The V end lost 4 bases, the J end lost 8 bases, and 20 bases lay between the germline ends. Germline V gene data show CDR1 as MNHEY and CDR2 as SVGAGI. The CDR3 has 15 residues. The CDR3 nucleotides are TGTGCCAGCAGTTGGGGTGGGGCAGGGGAATACGGCTACACCTTC. Its translation: CASSWGGAGEYGYTF.

This chain joins TRBV4-1 and TRBJ2-7; 8 bases match TRBD1. The CDR3 length is 15 residues. Trimming took 1 base from V and 0 from J; bases not matched to a gene: 2. The germline V gene encodes CDR1 MGHRA and CDR2 YSYEKL. This CDR3 reads CASSQVTGGSYEQYF. The CDR3 DNA reads as TGCGCCAGCAGCCAAGTTACAGGGGGCTCCTACGAGCAGTACTTC.

The chain couples TRBV7-3 to TRBJ1-1, with TRBD1 identical over 10 bases. This CDR3 is built from 13 residues. Looked up from germline, CDR1 is SGHTA and CDR2 is FQGTGA. V lost 5 bases and J lost 6; bases outside the gene matches: 3. CDR3 region: CASSPGTGAEAFF. Written as DNA, the CDR3 is TGTGCCAGCAGCCCCGGGACAGGGGCTGAAGCTTTCTTT.

V usage is TRBV7-2 and J usage is TRBJ1-3; D may be TRBD1 (5 bases). The germline V and J ends were trimmed by 5 bases and 1 base, with 9 bases remaining between them. This CDR3 spans 14 amino acids. Germline V gene lookup returns CDR1 SGHTA and CDR2 FQGNSA. The DNA for the CDR3 is TGTGCCAGCAGCCCGGAGGGGTCTGGAAACACCATATATTTT. This codes for CASSPEGSGNTIYF.

This clone was found a few times. The chain recombines TRBV5-4 with TRBJ1-1; 8 bases are shared with TRBD1. Germline CDR1 reads SGHNT; CDR2 reads YYREEE (reference sequence). Trimming removed 4 bases from V and 10 bases from J; junction bases left unmatched: 12. The CDR3 consists of 14 residues. The CDR3 DNA is TGTGCCAGCAGCACCGGGACAGGCCCCACTCGAGCTTTCTTT. This translates into CASSTGTGPTRAFF.

This clone was found once. The chain carries TRBV19 and TRBJ1-1, with D possibly TRBD1 on 5 matching bases. The CDR3 consists of 12 residues. CDR1 and CDR2 from the germline V gene are LNHDA and SQIVND (reference sequence). V was trimmed by 3 bases and J by 6 bases, leaving 8 bases between them. The CDR3 sequence is CASSMNRPEAFF. CDR3 nucleotide sequence: TGTGCCAGTAGTATGAACAGGCCTGAAGCTTTCTTT.

The CDR3 DNA is TGTGCCAGCAGCTTAGTAGCGGGAGGGCCTTACAATGAGCAGTTCTTC. Translating gives CASSLVAGGPYNEQFF. This rearrangement joins TRBV7-6 to TRBJ2-1, with 11 bases that match TRBD2. Germline lookup yields CDR1 SGHVS and CDR2 FNYEAQ. The CDR3 has 16 amino acids. V lost 1 base and J lost 4; bases outside the gene matches: 3.

The rearrangement uses TRBV20-1 and TRBJ2-1; a weak D match, TRBD1 (5 bases). The germline gives CDR1 DFQATT, CDR2 SNEGSKA (reference sequence). The CDR3 runs to 11 residues. The CDR3 sequence is CSLTEYNEQFF. CDR3 DNA sequence: TGCAGCCTGACAGAGTACAATGAGCAGTTCTTC.

The chain recombines TRBV7-2 with TRBJ1-2, with D maybe TRBD1 (5 bases). V lost 5 bases, J lost 4 bases, and 17 bases lay in between. This CDR3 is built from 15 residues. Germline lookup yields CDR1 SGHTA and CDR2 FQGNSA. CDR3 amino acids: CASSGSSDNGYGYTF. For the CDR3, the DNA is TGTGCCAGCAGCGGATCCTCGGACAACGGCTATGGCTACACCTTC.

The V call is TRBV19, the J call TRBJ2-6; TRBD1 matches 12 bases. V shed 5 bases, J shed 3 bases, and the junction held 8 bases outside the gene matches. The V gene's germline CDR1 is LNHDA and CDR2 SQIVND (reference sequence). The CDR3 runs 18 residues. The CDR3 DNA follows: TGTGCCAGTAGTCTCGAGGGACAGGGGGCGAGTGGGGCCAACGTCCTGACTTTC. This codes for CASSLEGQGASGANVLTF.

This clone was detected a few times. The chain carries TRBV7-2 and TRBJ2-7; 7 bases are a match to TRBD2. The CDR3 totals 16 residues. The germline V gene encodes CDR1 SGHTA and CDR2 FQGNSA. Trimming removed 2 bases from V and 0 bases from J; junction bases left unmatched: 7. CDR3 amino acids: CASSLMPAGSSYEQYF. CDR3 nucleotide sequence: TGTGCCAGCAGCTTAATGCCAGCGGGGAGCTCCTACGAGCAGTACTTC.

This clone was detected only once. This chain connects TRBV21-1 to TRBJ2-1; the table gives TRBD2 as D, unverified against the DNA. TRBV21-1 is a known pseudogene. The CDR3 has 13 amino acids. The CDR3 DNA follows: TGTGCCAGCAGCAAAGGTAATACCGGGGAGCAGTTCTTC. Protein product: CASSKGNTGEQFF.

This clone was seen just once. This sequence joins TRBV18 and TRBJ1-1, with 9 bases matching TRBD1. This CDR3 has 16 amino acids. Trimming at V came to 0 bases and at J to 1 base, leaving 3 bases not matched to a gene. Germline V gene lookup returns CDR1 KGHSH and CDR2 LQKENI. The chain's CDR3 is CASSPPGTGTNTEAFF. CDR3 in DNA: TGTGCCAGCTCACCACCGGGGACAGGGACGAACACTGAAGCTTTCTTT.